The next 8 T cell receptor beta chains were all read from a single sample in a study of molecular identifiers for immune sequencing clone quantification. TCRdb reprocessed the PCR reads with MiXCR, giving one entry per CDR3 protein. There are about 100,000 distinct CDR3 sequences in the sample; less than 35% occur only once, and about 9.7% lies in the top ten. Sequences were obtained from naive CD8+ T cells from blood, with Jurkat cell RNA spiked in. Subset here: FACS-sorted CD8+CD4-CCR7+CD45RA+ naive T cells. Receptors were obtained from a human donor in good health. Some libraries in this study had Jurkat cell RNA spiked in.

At least ten counts were recorded for this clonotype. V gene TRBV7-2 combines with J gene TRBJ1-1; D ambiguous. CDR3 size: 11 residues. Trimming removed 5 bases from V and 6 bases from J, with 7 bases in between. Germline V gives CDR1 SGHTA, CDR2 FQGNSA. The CDR3 sequence is CASSRHAEAFF. The CDR3 coding sequence is TGTGCCAGCAGCAGACACGCTGAAGCTTTCTTT.

Regarding this clonotype: A much more abundant neighbour one base away suggests this may be a read error. The chain links TRBV7-9 to TRBJ1-1, with D hard to call. The V and J ends lost 5 bases and 10 bases respectively, with 5 bases between them. This CDR3 has 9 amino acids. CDR1 and CDR2 (germline): SEHNR, FQNEAQ (reference sequence). CDR3 loop: CASSTIAFF. CDR3 nucleotides: TGTGCCAGCAGCACGATAGCTTTCTTT.

The rearrangement uses TRBV7-2 and TRBJ2-1, with 13 bases lining up with TRBD2. J gave up 8 bases and V 1 base, and 11 bases lay outside the gene matches. This CDR3 is built from 18 residues. CDR1 and CDR2 (germline): SGHTA, FQGNSA. The CDR3 region is CASSLELAGGPSLDEQFF. DNA of the CDR3: TGTGCCAGCAGCTTAGAACTAGCGGGAGGGCCATCCTTGGATGAGCAGTTCTTC.

As concerns this clonotype: One end of the junction does not line up with germline, which may come from a read error. The CDR3: CASAHPGVRTGAFF. The CDR3 DNA reads as TGTGCCAGTGCCCACCCGGGGGTACGGACTGGAGCTTTCTTT. The chain employs TRBV2 and TRBJ1-1; TRBD1 is a possible D gene (5 bases). CDR3 length equals 14 residues. Germline values: CDR1 SNHLY, CDR2 FYNNEI.

Note on this clonotype: A read error may account for a junction end that differs from germline. V and J are TRBV20-1 and TRBJ2-1; D might be TRBD2 (6 bases). The CDR3 has 14 amino acids. Germline CDR1 and CDR2: DFQATT and SNEGSKA (reference sequence). The CDR3 loop is CSARGQGGENEQFF. The CDR3 coding sequence is TGCAGTGCCAGAGGTCAGGGAGGTGAGAATGAGCAGTTCTTC.

This clonotype was counted ten times or more. In DNA form, the CDR3 reads TGTGCCAGCAGTTTCGGGTACCGCACAGATACGCAGTATTTT. Translated, it gives CASSFGYRTDTQYF. The rearrangement joins TRBV12-3 or TRBV12-4 to TRBJ2-3; D is unclear. CDR3 length: 14 residues. Trimming cost V 3 bases and J 1 base, with 8 bases left between them.

Turning to this clonotype: One end of the junction does not line up with germline, which may come from a read error. The V call is TRBV15, the J call TRBJ2-7, with TRBD1 matching 7 bases. Germline loops: CDR1 LNHNV, CDR2 YYDKDF (reference sequence). This CDR3 contains 12 residues. CDR3 residues: CATTRVGGGQYF. The CDR3 coding sequence is TGTGCCACCACCAGAGTAGGGGGCGGGCAGTACTTC.

V usage is TRBV23-1 and J usage is TRBJ1-6; D is unresolved. TRBV23-1 is sorted into the ORF group, with uncertain function. V was clipped by 4 bases and J by 8 bases, with 12 bases between them. The CDR3 length is 14 residues. CDR3 in amino acids: CASSRGQTYSPLHF. CDR3 nucleotide sequence: TGCGCCAGCAGTCGCGGGCAGACCTATTCACCCCTCCACTTT.